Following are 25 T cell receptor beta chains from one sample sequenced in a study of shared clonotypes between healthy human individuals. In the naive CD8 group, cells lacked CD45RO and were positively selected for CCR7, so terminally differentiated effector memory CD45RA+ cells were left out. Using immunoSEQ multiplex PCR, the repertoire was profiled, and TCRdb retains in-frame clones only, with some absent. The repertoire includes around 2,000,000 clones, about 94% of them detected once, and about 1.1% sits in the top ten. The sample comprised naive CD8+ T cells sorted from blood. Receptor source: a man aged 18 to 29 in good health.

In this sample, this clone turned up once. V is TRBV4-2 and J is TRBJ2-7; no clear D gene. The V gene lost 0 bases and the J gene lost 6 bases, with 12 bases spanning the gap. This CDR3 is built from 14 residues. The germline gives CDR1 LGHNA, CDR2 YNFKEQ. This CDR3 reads CASSQDYGLSEQYF. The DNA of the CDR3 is TGTGCCAGCAGCCAAGATTATGGGCTTAGCGAGCAGTACTTC.

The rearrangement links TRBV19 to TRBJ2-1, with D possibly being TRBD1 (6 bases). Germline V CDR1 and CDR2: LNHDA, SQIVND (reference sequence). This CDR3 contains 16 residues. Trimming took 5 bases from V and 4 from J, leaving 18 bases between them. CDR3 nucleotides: TGTGCCAGTAGTGCCTCCCAGGGGCGAGGTTACAATGAGCAGTTCTTC. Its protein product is CASSASQGRGYNEQFF.

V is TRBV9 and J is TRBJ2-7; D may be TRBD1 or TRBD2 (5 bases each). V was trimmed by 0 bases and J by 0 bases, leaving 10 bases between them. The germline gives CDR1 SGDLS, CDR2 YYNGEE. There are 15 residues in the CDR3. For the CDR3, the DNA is TGTGCCAGCAGCGTAGCCGCCGGGACCTCCTACGAGCAGTACTTC. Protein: CASSVAAGTSYEQYF.

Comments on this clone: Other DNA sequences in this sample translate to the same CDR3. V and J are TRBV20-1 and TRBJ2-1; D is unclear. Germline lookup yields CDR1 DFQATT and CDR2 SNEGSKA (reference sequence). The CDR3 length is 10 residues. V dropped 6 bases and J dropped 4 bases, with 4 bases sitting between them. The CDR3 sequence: CSARYNEQFF. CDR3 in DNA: TGCAGTGCCCGATACAATGAGCAGTTCTTC.

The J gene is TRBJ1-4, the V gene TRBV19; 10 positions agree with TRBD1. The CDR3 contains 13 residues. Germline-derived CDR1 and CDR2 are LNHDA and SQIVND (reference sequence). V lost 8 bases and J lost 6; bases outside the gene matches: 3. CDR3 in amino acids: CASGDRGDEKLFF. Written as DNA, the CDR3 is TGTGCCAGTGGGGACAGGGGAGATGAAAAACTGTTTTTT.

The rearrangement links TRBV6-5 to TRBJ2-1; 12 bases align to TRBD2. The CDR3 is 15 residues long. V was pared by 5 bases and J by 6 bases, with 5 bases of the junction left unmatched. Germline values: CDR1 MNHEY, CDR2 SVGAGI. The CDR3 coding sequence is TGTGCCAGCAGTACCCTAGCGGGGGGGGGCAATGAGCAGTTCTTC. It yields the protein CASSTLAGGGNEQFF.

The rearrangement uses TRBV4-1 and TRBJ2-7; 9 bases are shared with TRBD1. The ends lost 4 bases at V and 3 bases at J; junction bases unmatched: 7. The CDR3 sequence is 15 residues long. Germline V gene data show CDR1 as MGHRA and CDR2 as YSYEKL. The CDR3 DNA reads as TGCGCCAGCAGCCTAAGACAGGGGGGGAACTACGAGCAGTACTTC. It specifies CASSLRQGGNYEQYF.

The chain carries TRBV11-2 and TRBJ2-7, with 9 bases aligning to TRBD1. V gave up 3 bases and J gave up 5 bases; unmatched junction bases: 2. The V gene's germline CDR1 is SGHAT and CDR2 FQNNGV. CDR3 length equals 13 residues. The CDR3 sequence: CASSFGQGNEQYF. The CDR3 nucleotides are TGTGCCAGCAGCTTTGGACAGGGGAACGAGCAGTACTTC.

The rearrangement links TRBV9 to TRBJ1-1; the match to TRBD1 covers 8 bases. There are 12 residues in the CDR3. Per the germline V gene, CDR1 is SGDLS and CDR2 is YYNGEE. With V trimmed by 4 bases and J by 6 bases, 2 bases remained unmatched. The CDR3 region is CASSSDRAEAFF. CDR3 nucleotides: TGTGCCAGCAGCTCGGACAGGGCTGAAGCTTTCTTT.

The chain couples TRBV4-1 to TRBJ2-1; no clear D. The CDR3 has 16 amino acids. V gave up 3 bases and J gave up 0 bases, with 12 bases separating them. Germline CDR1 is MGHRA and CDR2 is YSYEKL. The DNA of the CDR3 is TGCGCCAGCAGCCACGCGGCCGTGAGCTCCTACAATGAGCAGTTCTTC. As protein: CASSHAAVSSYNEQFF.

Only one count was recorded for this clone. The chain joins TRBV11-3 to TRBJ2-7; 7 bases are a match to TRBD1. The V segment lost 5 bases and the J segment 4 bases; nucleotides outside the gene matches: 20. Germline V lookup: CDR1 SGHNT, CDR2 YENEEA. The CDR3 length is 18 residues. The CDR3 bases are TGTGCCAGCAGCCTATCTAGGGACCAGGGACAGCCAAAATACGAGCAGTACTTC. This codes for CASSLSRDQGQPKYEQYF.

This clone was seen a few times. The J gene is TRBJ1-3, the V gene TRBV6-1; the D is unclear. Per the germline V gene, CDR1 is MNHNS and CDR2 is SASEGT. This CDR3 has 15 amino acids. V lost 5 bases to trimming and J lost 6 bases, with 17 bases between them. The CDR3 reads CASSLAGGNKNTIYF. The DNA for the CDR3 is TGTGCCAGCAGTTTAGCGGGAGGGAATAAAAACACCATATATTTT.

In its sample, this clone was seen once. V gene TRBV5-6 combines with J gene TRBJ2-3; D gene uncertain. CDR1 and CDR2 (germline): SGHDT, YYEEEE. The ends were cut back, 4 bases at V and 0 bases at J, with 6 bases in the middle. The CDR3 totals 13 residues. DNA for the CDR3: TGTGCCAGCAGCGTGGGTAGCACAGATACGCAGTATTTT. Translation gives CASSVGSTDTQYF.

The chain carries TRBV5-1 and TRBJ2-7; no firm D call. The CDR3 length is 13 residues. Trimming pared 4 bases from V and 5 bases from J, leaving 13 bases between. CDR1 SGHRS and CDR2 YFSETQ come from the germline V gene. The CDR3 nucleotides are TGCGCCAGCAGCCCGCCGTGGTCCAACGAGCAGTACTTC. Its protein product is CASSPPWSNEQYF.

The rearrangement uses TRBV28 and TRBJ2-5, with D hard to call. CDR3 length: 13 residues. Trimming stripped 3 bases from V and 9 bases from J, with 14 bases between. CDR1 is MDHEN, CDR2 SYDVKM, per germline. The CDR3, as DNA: TGTGCCAGCAGTTTTAGGGCGATGATGTCCCAGTACTTC. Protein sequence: CASSFRAMMSQYF.

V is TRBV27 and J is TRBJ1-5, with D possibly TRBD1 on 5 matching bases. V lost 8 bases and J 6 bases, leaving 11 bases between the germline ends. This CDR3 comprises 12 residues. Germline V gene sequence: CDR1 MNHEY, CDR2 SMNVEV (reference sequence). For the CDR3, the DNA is TGTGCCAGCGGGGGAGGGGTTCAGCCCCAGCATTTT. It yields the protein CASGGGVQPQHF.

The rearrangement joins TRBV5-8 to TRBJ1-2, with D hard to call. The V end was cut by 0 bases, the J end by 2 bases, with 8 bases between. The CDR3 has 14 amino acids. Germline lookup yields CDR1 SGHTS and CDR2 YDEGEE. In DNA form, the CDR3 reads TGTGCCAGCAGCTTGGGGGAGTCCAACTATGGCTACACCTTC. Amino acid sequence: CASSLGESNYGYTF.

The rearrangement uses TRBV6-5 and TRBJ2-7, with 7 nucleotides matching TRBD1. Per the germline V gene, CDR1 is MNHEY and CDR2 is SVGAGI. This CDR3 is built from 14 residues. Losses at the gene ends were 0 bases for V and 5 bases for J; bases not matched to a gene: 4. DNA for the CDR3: TGTGCCAGCAGTTACTCCGGGACAGAGGACGAGCAGTACTTC. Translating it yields CASSYSGTEDEQYF.

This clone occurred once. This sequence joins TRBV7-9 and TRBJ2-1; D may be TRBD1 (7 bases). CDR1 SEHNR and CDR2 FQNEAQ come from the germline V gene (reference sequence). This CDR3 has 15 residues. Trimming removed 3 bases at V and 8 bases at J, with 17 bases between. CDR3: CASSFPGGGGHEQFF. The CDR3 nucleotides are TGTGCCAGCAGCTTCCCTGGAGGGGGCGGGCATGAGCAGTTCTTC.

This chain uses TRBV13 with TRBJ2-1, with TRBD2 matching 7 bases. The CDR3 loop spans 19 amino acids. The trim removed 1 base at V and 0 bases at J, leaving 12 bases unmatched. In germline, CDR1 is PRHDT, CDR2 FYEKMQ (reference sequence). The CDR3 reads CASSLAPPLALSSYNEQFF. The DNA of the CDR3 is TGTGCCAGCAGCTTAGCGCCCCCACTAGCGTTAAGCTCCTACAATGAGCAGTTCTTC.

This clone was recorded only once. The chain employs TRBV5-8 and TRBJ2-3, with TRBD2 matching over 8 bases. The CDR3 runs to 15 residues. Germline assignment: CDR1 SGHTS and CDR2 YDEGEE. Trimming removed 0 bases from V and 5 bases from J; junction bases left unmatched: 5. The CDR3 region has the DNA TGTGCCAGCAGCTTGGAAGCGGGAGTAATAGATACGCAGTATTTT. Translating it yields CASSLEAGVIDTQYF.

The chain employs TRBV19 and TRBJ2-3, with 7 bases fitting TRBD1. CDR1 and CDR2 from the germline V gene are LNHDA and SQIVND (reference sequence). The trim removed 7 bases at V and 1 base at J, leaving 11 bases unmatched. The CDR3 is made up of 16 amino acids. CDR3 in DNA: TGTGCCAGTACCGAATTGGGACAGATCGGCACAGATACGCAGTATTTT. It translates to CASTELGQIGTDTQYF.

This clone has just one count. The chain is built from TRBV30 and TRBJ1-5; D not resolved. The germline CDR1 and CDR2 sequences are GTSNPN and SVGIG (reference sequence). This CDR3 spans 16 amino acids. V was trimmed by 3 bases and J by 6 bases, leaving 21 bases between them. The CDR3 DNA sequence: TGTGCCTGGAGCGGTGGAGCGGGAAGGTTGGGTCAGCCCCAGCATTTT. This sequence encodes CAWSGGAGRLGQPQHF.

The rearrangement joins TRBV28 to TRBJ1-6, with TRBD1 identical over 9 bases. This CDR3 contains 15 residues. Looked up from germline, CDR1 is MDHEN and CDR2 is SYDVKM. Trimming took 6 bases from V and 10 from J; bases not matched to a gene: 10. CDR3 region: CASSRRTGGNSPLHF. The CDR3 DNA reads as TGTGCCAGCAGCCGTCGCACAGGGGGCAACTCACCCCTCCACTTT.

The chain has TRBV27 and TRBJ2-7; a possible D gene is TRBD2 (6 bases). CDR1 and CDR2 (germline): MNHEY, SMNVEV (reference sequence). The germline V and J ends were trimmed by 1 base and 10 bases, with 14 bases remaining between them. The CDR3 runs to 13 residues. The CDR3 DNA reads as TGTGCCAGCAGTTTATACGGCGGGGAAGATCAGTACTTC. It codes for CASSLYGGEDQYF.